The present TCR beta chain was sequenced within a study of identical twins. Regarding the study as a whole: Models predicted too little out-of-frame TCR alpha sharing in monozygotic twins. Insertions ran lower in abundant cord blood beta clonotypes, though not in memory repertoires.

This clonotype has more than one count but fewer than ten. Its cognate antigen is unknown. The CDR3 contains 14 residues. Germline CDR1 and CDR2: SEHNR and FQNEAQ (reference sequence). Trimming took off 5 bases at V and 5 bases at J, with 16 bases between the two ends. All donors comprised healthy Caucasians. Via MiXCR, TCRdb re-called the 5' RACE reads, giving one row per CDR3 protein. The sample holds about 890,000 distinct CDR3 sequences, 9% to 15% seen once. The sample was also reused in another study, on yellow fever vaccine responses in identical twins.

This rearrangement joins TRBV7-9 to TRBJ2-7; D is unresolved. This receptor was identified in a woman aged 18-29 years in good health. Sequencing was done on a sample of PBMCs. This chain's CDR3 is CASSGRKRPDEQYF. The CDR3 nucleotides are TGTGCCAGCAGCGGACGTAAGAGGCCTGACGAGCAGTACTTC.